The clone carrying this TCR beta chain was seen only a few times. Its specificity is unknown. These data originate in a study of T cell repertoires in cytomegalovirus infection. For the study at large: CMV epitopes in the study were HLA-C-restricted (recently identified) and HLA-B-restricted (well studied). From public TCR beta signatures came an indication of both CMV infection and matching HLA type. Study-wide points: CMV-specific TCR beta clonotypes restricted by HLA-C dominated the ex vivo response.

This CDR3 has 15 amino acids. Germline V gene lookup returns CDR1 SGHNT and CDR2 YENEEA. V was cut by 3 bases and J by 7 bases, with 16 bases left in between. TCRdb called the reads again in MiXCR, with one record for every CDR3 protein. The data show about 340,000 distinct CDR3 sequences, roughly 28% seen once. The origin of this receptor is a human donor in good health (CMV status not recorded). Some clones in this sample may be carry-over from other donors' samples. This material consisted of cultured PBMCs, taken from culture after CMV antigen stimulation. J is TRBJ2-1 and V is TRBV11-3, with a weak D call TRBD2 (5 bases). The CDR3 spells CASSFRGSATNEQFF. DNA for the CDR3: TGTGCCAGCAGCTTCCGGGGTTCTGCGACGAATGAGCAGTTCTTC.